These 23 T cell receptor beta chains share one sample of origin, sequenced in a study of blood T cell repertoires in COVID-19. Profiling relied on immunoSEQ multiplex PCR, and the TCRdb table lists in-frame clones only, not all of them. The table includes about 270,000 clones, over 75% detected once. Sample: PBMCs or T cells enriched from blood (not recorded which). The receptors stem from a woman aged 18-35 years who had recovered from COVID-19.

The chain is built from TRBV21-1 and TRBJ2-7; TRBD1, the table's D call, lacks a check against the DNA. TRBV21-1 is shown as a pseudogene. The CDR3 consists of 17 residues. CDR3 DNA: TGTGCCAGCAGCAAAGATGGTGGGGACAGGGCAACCTACGAGCAGTACTTC. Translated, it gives CASSKDGGDRATYEQYF.

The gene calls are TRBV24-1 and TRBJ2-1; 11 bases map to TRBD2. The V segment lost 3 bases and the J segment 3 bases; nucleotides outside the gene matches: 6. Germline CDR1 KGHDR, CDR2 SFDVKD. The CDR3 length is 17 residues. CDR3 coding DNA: TGTGCCACCAGTGATCCAACCGGGACTAGCGGCTACAATGAGCAGTTCTTC. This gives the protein CATSDPTGTSGYNEQFF.

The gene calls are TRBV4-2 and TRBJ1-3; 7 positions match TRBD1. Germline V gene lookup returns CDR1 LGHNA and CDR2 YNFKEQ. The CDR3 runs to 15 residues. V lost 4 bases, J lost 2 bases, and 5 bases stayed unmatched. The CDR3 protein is CASSPLQGPGNTIYF. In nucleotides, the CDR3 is TGTGCCAGCAGCCCGTTACAGGGGCCTGGAAACACCATATATTTT.

The CDR3 region is CASSIVPGYEAFF. Written as DNA, the CDR3 is TGTGCCAGTAGTATAGTCCCAGGGTATGAAGCTTTCTTT. The chain joins TRBV19 to TRBJ1-1, with a possible D match to TRBD1 (5 bases). Trimming took off 1 base at V and 7 bases at J, with 10 bases between the two ends. The CDR3 spans 13 residues. The germline gives CDR1 LNHDA, CDR2 SQIVND (reference sequence). Supplemented by reference TRBV19 and TRBJ1-1, the full variable domain reads DGGITQSPKYLFRKEGQNVTLSCEQNLNHDAMYWYRQDPGQGLRLIYYSQIVNDFQKGDIAEGYSVSREKKESFPLTVTSAQKNPTAFYLCASSIVPGYEAFFGQGTRLTVV.

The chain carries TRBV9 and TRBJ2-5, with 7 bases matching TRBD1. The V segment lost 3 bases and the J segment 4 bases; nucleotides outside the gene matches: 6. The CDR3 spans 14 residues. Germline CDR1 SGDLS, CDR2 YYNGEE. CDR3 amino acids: CASSAGQVGETQYF. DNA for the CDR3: TGTGCCAGCAGCGCCGGACAGGTTGGAGAGACCCAGTACTTC.

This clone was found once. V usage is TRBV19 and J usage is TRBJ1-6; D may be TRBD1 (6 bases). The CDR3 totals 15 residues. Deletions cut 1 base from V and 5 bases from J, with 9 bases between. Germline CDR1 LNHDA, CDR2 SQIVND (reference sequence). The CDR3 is CASSIVDSNNSPLHF. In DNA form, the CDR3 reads TGTGCCAGTAGTATAGTGGACAGTAATAATTCACCCCTCCACTTT.

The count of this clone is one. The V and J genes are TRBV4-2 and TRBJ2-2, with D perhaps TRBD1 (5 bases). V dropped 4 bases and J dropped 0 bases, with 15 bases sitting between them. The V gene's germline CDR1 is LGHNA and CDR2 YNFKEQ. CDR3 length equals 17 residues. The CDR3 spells CASSPPRARANTGELFF. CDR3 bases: TGTGCCAGCAGCCCCCCGAGAGCCAGGGCGAACACCGGGGAGCTGTTTTTT.

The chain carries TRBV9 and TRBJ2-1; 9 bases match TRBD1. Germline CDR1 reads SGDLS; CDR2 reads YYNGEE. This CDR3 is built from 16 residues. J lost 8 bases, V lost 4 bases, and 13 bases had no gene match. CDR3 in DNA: TGTGCCAGCAGCTCACCCGGGACAGGGTTTAGATATGAGCAGTTCTTC. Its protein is CASSSPGTGFRYEQFF.

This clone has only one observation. The chain's CDR3 is CASSSDRIANQPQHF. The CDR3 DNA reads TGTGCCAGCAGTTCGGACAGGATTGCAAATCAGCCCCAGCATTTT. The chain links TRBV6-2 or TRBV6-3 to TRBJ1-5; TRBD1 matches at 7 bases. Germline CDR1 reads MNHEY; CDR2 reads SVGEGT. V was clipped by 4 bases and J by 4 bases; unmatched bases: 7. The CDR3 spans 15 residues.

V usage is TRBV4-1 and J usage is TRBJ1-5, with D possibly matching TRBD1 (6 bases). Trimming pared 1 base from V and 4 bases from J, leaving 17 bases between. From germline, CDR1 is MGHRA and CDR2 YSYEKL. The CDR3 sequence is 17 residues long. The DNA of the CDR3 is TGCGCCAGCAGCCAAGGAGAAGGGGGTTCTGGTAATCAGCCCCAGCATTTT. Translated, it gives CASSQGEGGSGNQPQHF.

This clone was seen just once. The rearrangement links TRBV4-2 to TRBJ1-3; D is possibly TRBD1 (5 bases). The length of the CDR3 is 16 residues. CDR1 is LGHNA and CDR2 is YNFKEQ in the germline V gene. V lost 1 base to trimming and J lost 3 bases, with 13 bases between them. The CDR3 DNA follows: TGTGCCAGCAGCCAAGGGGGCGAAGGGGATGGAAACACCATATATTTT. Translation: CASSQGGEGDGNTIYF.

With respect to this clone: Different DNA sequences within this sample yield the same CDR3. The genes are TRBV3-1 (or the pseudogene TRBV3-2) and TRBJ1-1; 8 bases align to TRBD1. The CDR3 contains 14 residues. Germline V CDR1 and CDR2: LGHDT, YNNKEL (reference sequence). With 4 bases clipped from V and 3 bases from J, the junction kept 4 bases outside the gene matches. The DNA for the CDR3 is TGTGCCAGCAGCCCAAGACAGGGGTACACTGAAGCTTTCTTT. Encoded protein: CASSPRQGYTEAFF.

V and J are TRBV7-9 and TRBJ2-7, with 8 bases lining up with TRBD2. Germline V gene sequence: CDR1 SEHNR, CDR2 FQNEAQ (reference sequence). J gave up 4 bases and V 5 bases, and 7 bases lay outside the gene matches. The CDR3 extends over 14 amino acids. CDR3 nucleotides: TGTGCCAGCAGCCCATCGGGGGGGCAGTACGAGCAGTACTTC. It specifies CASSPSGGQYEQYF. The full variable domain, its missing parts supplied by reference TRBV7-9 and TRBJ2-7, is DTGVSQNPRHKITKRGQNVTFRCDPISEHNRLYWYRQTLGQGPEFLTYFQNEAQLEKSRLLSDRFSAERPKGSFSTLEIQRTEQGDSAMYLCASSPSGGQYEQYFGPGTRLTVT.

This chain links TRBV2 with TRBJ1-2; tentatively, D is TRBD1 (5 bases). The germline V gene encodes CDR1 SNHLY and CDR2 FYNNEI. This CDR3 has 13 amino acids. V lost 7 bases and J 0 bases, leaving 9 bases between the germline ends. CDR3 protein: CASIETANYGYTF. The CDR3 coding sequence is TGTGCCAGCATCGAGACAGCTAACTATGGCTACACCTTC.

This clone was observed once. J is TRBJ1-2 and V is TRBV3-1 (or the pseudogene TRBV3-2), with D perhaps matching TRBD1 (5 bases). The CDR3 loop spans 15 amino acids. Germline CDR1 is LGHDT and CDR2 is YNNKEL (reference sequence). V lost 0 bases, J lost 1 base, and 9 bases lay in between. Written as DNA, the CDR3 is TGTGCCAGCAGCCAAGACAGGGCGAGTAACTATGGCTACACCTTC. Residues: CASSQDRASNYGYTF.

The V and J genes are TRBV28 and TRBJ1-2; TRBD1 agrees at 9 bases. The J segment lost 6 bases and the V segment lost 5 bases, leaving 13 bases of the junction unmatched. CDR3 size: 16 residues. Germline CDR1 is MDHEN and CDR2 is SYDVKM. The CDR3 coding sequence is TGTGCCAGCAGTAGAGGTGGGCAACAGGGGGCGAATGGCTACACCTTC. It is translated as CASSRGGQQGANGYTF.

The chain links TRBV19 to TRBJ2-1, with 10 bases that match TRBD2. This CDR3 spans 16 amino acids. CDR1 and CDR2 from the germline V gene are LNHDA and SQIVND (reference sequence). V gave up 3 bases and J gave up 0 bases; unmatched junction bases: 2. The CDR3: CASSIQRGGSYNEQFF. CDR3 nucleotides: TGTGCCAGTAGTATTCAGCGGGGGGGCTCCTACAATGAGCAGTTCTTC.

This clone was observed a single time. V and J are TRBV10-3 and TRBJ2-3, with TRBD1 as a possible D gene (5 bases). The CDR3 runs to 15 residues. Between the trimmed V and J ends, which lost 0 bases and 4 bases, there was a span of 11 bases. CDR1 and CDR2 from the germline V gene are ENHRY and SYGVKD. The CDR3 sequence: CAISESKGYADTQYF. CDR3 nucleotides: TGTGCCATCAGTGAGTCTAAGGGGTACGCAGATACGCAGTATTTT.

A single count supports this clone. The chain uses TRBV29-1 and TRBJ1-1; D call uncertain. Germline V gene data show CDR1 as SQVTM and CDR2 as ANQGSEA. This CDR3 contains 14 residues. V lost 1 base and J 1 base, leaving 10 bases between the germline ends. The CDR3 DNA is TGCAGCGTTGAAGTGGCGGAGGGGAACACTGAAGCTTTCTTT. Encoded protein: CSVEVAEGNTEAFF. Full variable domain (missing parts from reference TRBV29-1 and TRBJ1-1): SAVISQKPSRDICQRGTSLTIQCQVDSQVTMMFWYRQQPGQSLTLIATANQGSEATYESGFVIDKFPISRPNLTFSTLTVSNMSPEDSSIYLCSVEVAEGNTEAFFGQGTRLTVV.

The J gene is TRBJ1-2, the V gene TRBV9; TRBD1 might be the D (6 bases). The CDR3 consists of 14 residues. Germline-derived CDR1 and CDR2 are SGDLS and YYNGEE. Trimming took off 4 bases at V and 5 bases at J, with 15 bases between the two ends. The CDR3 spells CASSPQGPGYGYTF. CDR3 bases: TGTGCCAGCAGCCCACAGGGCCCCGGGTATGGCTACACCTTC.

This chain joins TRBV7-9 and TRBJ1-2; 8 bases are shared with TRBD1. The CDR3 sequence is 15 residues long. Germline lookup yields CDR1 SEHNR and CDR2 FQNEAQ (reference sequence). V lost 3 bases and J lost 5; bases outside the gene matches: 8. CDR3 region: CASSFLYRGYYGYTF. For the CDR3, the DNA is TGTGCCAGCAGCTTTCTATACAGGGGGTATTATGGCTACACCTTC.

CDR3 nucleotide sequence: TGTGCCAGCTTGCACAGGGGGAATGTACATGGCTACACCTTC. Translation: CASLHRGNVHGYTF. J is TRBJ1-2 and V is TRBV28; 8 bases agree with TRBD1. This CDR3 is 14 amino acids long. V shed 8 bases, J shed 6 bases, and the junction held 11 bases outside the gene matches. Germline V lookup: CDR1 MDHEN, CDR2 SYDVKM.

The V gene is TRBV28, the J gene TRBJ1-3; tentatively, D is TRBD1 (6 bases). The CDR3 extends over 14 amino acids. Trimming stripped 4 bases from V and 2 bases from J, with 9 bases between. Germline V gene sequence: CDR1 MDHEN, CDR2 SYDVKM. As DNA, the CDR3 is TGTGCCAGCAGTTCCAGGGGTCCTGGAAACACCATATATTTT. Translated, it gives CASSSRGPGNTIYF. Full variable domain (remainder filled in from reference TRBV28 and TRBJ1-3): DVKVTQSSRYLVKRTGEKVFLECVQDMDHENMFWYRQDPGLGLRLIYFSYDVKMKEKGDIPEGYSVSREKKERFSLILESASTNQTSMYLCASSSRGPGNTIYFGEGSWLTVV.